This TCR beta chain was captured by sequencing in a study of cytotoxic CD8 clonotypes in ibrutinib-treated CLL. Germline V gives CDR1 SGDLS, CDR2 YYNGEE. V was trimmed by 0 bases and J by 4 bases, leaving 11 bases between them. This CDR3 comprises 15 residues. The protocol was immunoSEQ multiplex PCR, while the TCRdb copy is restricted to in-frame clones and leaves out a portion. The sample includes around 310,000 clones, roughly 85% of them seen just once. The study's findings and limits: Clonality was elevated at ibrutinib response and had returned toward baseline at progression. Baseline clonality, above age-matched healthy donor levels, tracked circulating CD8+ T-cell counts.

A remark on this clone: The target antigen is unknown.

This sequence originates from a human donor with chronic lymphocytic leukemia. The V call is TRBV9, the J call TRBJ1-3; tentative D call: TRBD1 (5 bases). The sample here was PBMCs, taken before ibrutinib treatment. The CDR3 region is CASSVGTRGGNTIYF. The CDR3 DNA sequence: TGTGCCAGCAGCGTAGGGACCCGGGGGGGAAACACCATATATTTT. Full variable domain (outside the CDR3, taken from reference TRBV9 and TRBJ1-3): DSGVTQTPKHLITATGQRVTLRCSPRSGDLSVYWYQQSLDQGLQFLIQYYNGEERAKGNILERFSAQQFPDLHSELNLSSLELGDSALYFCASSVGTRGGNTIYFGEGSWLTVV.